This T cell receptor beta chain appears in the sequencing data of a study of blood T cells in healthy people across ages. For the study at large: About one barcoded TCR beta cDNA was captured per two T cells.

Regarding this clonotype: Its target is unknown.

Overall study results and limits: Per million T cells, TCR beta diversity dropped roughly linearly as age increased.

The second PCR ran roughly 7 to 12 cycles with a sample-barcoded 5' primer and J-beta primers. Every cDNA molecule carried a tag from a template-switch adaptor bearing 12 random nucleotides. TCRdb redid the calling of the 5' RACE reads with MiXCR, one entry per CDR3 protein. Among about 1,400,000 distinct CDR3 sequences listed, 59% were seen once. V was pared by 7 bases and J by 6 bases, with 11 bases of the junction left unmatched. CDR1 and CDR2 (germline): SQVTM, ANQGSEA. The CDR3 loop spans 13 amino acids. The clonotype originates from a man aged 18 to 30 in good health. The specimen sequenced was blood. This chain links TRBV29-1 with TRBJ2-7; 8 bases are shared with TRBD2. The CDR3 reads CSGGGAGVIEQYF. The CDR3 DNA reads TGCAGCGGGGGAGGAGCGGGAGTGATCGAGCAGTACTTC.